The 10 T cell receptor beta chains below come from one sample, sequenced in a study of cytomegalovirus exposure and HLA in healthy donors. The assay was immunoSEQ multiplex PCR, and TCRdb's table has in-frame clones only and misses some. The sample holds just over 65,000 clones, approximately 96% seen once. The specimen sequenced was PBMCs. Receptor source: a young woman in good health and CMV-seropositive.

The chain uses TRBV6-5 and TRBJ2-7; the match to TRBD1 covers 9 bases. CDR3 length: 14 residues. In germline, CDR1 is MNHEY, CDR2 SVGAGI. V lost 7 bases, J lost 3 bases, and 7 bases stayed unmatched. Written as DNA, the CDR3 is TGTGCCAGCACTCCGGACAGGGGAGGCTACGAGCAGTACTTC. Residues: CASTPDRGGYEQYF.

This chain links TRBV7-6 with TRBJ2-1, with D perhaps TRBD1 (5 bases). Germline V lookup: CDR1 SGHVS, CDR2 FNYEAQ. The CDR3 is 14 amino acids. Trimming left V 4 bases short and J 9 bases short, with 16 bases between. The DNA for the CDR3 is TGTGCCAGCAGCTACGTTGGTAGGGGTGGTGAGCAGTTCTTC. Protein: CASSYVGRGGEQFF.

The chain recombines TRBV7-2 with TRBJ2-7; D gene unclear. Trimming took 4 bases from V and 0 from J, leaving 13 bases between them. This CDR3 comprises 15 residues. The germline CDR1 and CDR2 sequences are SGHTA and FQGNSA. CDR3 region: CASSSRVLSSYEQYF. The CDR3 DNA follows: TGTGCCAGCAGCTCCCGGGTCCTTAGCTCCTACGAGCAGTACTTC.

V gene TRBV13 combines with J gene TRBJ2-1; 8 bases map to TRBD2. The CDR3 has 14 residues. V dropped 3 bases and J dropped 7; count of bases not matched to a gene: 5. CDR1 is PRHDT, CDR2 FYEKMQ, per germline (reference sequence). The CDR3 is CASSLRGVLNEQFF. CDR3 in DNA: TGTGCCAGCAGCTTGCGGGGGGTCCTGAATGAGCAGTTCTTC.

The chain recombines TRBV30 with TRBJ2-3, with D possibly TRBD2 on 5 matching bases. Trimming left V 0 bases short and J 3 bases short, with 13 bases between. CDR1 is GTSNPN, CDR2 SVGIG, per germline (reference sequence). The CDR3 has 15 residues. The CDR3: CAWSVQEGLTDTQYF. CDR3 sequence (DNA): TGTGCCTGGAGTGTACAAGAGGGATTGACAGATACGCAGTATTTT.

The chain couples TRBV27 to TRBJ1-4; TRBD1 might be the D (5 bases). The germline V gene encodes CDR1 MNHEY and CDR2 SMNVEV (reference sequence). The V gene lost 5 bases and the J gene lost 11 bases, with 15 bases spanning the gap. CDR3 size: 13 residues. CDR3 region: CASSPVGGGKLFF. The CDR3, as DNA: TGTGCCAGCAGTCCCGTGGGGGGGGGTAAACTGTTTTTT. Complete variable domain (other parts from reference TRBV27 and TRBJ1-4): EAQVTQNPRYLITVTGKKLTVTCSQNMNHEYMSWYRQDPGLGLRQIYYSMNVEVTDKGDVPEGYKVSRKEKRNFPLILESPSPNQTSLYFCASSPVGGGKLFFGSGTQLSVL.

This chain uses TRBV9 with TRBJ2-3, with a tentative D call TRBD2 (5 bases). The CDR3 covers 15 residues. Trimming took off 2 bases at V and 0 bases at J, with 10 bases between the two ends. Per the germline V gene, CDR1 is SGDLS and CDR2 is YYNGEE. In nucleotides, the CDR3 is TGTGCCAGCAGCGTTGGAGCGGAGAGCACAGATACGCAGTATTTT. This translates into CASSVGAESTDTQYF.

CDR3 in amino acids: CAWSVEGQTYGYTF. In DNA form, the CDR3 reads TGTGCCTGGAGTGTAGAGGGCCAGACCTATGGCTACACCTTC. The chain links TRBV30 to TRBJ1-2; unclear D gene. V was pared by 0 bases and J by 4 bases, with 12 bases between. CDR1 is GTSNPN and CDR2 is SVGIG in the germline V gene (reference sequence). The CDR3 has 14 residues.

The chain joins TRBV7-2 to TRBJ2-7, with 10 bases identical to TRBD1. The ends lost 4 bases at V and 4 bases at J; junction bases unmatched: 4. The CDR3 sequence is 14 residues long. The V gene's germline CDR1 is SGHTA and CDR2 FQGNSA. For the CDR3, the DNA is TGTGCCAGCAGCTCCAGGACAGGGGGGTACGAGCAGTACTTC. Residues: CASSSRTGGYEQYF.

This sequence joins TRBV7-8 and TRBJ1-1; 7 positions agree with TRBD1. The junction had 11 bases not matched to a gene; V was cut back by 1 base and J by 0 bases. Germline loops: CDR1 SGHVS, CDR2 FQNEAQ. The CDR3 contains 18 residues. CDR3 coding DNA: TGTGCCAGCAGCTTAGGGCCAGGACAGGCTACTTTGAACACTGAAGCTTTCTTT. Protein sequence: CASSLGPGQATLNTEAFF.